These T cell receptor beta chains were read from a single sample in a study of cytomegalovirus exposure and HLA in healthy donors. TCRdb keeps only in-frame clones here, not all; method: immunoSEQ multiplex PCR. The data show 150,000 or so clones, 50% to 75% seen once. Sequencing was carried out using PBMCs. These receptors were collected from a woman in her twenties or thirties in good health and CMV-seropositive. Each CDR3 is given with its conserved first and last residue. The D gene is left open where the match is weak. The size entry is marked missing in some rows and otherwise reads once, few, many or a size class.

size: few; D: TRBD2; J: TRBJ2-3; V: TRBV19; DNA: TGTGCCAGTAGTCTACGGACTAGCGGGGGCCCTAGCACAGATACGCAGTATTTT; CDR3: CASSLRTSGGPSTDTQYF
size: .; D: .; J: TRBJ2-1; V: TRBV7-2; DNA: TGTGCCAGCCGACTTATATTGGGTGAGCAGTTCTTC; CDR3: CASRLILGEQFF
size: .; D: TRBD1; J: TRBJ1-4; V: TRBV30; DNA: TGTGCCTCGAAGGTGGAGGGGGCTAGAGAAAAACTGTTTTTT; CDR3: CASKVEGAREKLFF
size: many; D: .; J: TRBJ1-2; V: TRBV7-9; DNA: TGTGCCAGCAGCGCCGAGAGTGGAGAATTCTATGGCTACACCTTC; CDR3: CASSAESGEFYGYTF
size: .; D: TRBD1; J: TRBJ2-5; V: TRBV5-1; DNA: TGCGCCAGCAGCTTCAACAGGGGTGAGGCCCAGTACTTC; CDR3: CASSFNRGEAQYF
size: once; D: .; J: TRBJ1-2; V: TRBV27; DNA: TGTGGTGGGAGGGATGGCTACACCTTC; CDR3: CGGRDGYTF
size: .; D: TRBD1; J: TRBJ2-7; V: TRBV11-2; DNA: TGTGCCAGCAGGCCAAAGACAGGGACCTACGAGCAGTACTTC; CDR3: CASRPKTGTYEQYF
size: few; D: TRBD1; J: TRBJ1-1; V: TRBV2; DNA: TGTGCCACAGGACAGGGAAGGAAGAACACTGAAGCTTTCTTT; CDR3: CATGQGRKNTEAFF
size: .; D: TRBD2; J: TRBJ2-1; V: TRBV10-1; DNA: TGCGCCAGCAGTGAGTACAGGCGGGCTAGCGGGAGTCACGATGAGCAGTTCTTC; CDR3: CASSEYRRASGSHDEQFF
size: .; D: .; J: TRBJ1-2; V: TRBV4-1; DNA: TGCGCCAGCAGCCAAAGTAGAGCTAACTATGGCTACACCTTC; CDR3: CASSQSRANYGYTF
size: .; D: TRBD2; J: TRBJ2-2; V: TRBV14; DNA: TGTGCCAGCAGCCAAGGGACTAGCCACACCGGGGAGCTGTTTTTT; CDR3: CASSQGTSHTGELFF
size: .; D: TRBD2; J: TRBJ2-5; V: TRBV7-7; DNA: TGTGCCAGCAGCCCATTAGTAGCGGGAGGAGGTGAGACCCAGTACTTC; CDR3: CASSPLVAGGGETQYF
size: .; D: TRBD2; J: TRBJ2-3; V: TRBV2; DNA: TGTGCCAGCAGTGAACTAGCGGACCCGCAGTATTTT; CDR3: CASSELADPQYF
size: .; D: TRBD2; J: TRBJ2-7; V: TRBV30; DNA: TGTGCCTGTTTGGTACTAGCGGACGCTTTCTCCTACGAGCAGTACTTC; CDR3: CACLVLADAFSYEQYF
size: once; D: TRBD2; J: TRBJ2-1; V: TRBV11-3; DNA: TGTGCCAGCAGCTTAGCTAGCGGGGTGACTTATGAGCAGTTCTTC; CDR3: CASSLASGVTYEQFF
size: .; D: .; J: TRBJ1-5; V: TRBV2; DNA: TGTGCCAGCAGTGCGTTCGGTAGCAATCAGCCCCAGCATTTT; CDR3: CASSAFGSNQPQHF
size: .; D: .; J: TRBJ2-5; V: TRBV10-3; DNA: TGTGCCATCAGTGAGCAGACTCAAGAGACCCAGTACTTC; CDR3: CAISEQTQETQYF
size: few; D: TRBD1; J: TRBJ1-4; V: TRBV14; DNA: TGTGCCAGCAGCCACGGGCCGGGCCGGGACAGGCGGGAAAAACTGTTTTTT; CDR3: CASSHGPGRDRREKLFF
size: .; D: TRBD1; J: TRBJ1-1; V: TRBV15; DNA: TGTGCCACCAGCTGGGACAGGGGAAACACTGAAGCTTTCTTT; CDR3: CATSWDRGNTEAFF
size: .; D: TRBD1; J: TRBJ2-1; V: TRBV5-1; DNA: TGCGCCAGCAGCTTGGACGGGACAGGGGAGTACAATGAGCAGTTCTTC; CDR3: CASSLDGTGEYNEQFF
size: few; D: .; J: TRBJ2-1; V: TRBV21-1; DNA: TGTGCCAGCAGCAAAGGGTCAGGGGGCAAACGGGCCTCGGTATTCAATGAGCAGTTCTTC; CDR3: CASSKGSGGKRASVFNEQFF
size: .; D: .; J: TRBJ2-5; V: TRBV11-2; DNA: TGTGCCAGCAGCGCCGGGACATACCAAGAGACCCAGTACTTC; CDR3: CASSAGTYQETQYF
size: .; D: .; J: TRBJ2-7; V: TRBV18; DNA: TGTGCCAGCTCGGAAAGGGAGGGGGTCTACGAGCAGTACTTC; CDR3: CASSEREGVYEQYF
size: .; D: .; J: TRBJ1-5; V: TRBV19; DNA: TGTGCCAGTAGCCTCCATAACCCCCAGGGAGGCCAGCATTTT; CDR3: CASSLHNPQGGQHF
size: .; D: TRBD1; J: TRBJ1-1; V: TRBV19; DNA: TGTGCCAGTAGTGCGGGACAGGCTGACTACATGAACACTGAAGCTTTCTTT; CDR3: CASSAGQADYMNTEAFF
size: .; D: .; J: TRBJ1-2; V: TRBV5-1; DNA: TGCGCCAGCAGCTTGGATGGGGGCCGGGACTATGGCTACACCTTC; CDR3: CASSLDGGRDYGYTF
size: .; D: .; J: TRBJ1-2; V: TRBV7-9; DNA: TGTGCCAGCAGCCCCGGGTGGGGAGGAAACTATGGCTACACCTTC; CDR3: CASSPGWGGNYGYTF
size: .; D: .; J: TRBJ2-3; V: TRBV15; DNA: TGTGCCACCAGCAGAAAGATACGGGGTAGCACAGATACGCAGTATTTT; CDR3: CATSRKIRGSTDTQYF
size: once; D: TRBD1; J: TRBJ1-5; V: TRBV5-1; DNA: TGCGCCAGCAGCCCGACAGGGAGTAATCAGCCCCAGCATTTT; CDR3: CASSPTGSNQPQHF
size: few; D: TRBD1; J: TRBJ2-7; V: TRBV7-9; DNA: TGTGCCAGCAGCGTTACAGGGGTCACCTACGAGCAGTACTTC; CDR3: CASSVTGVTYEQYF
size: few; D: .; J: TRBJ1-4; V: TRBV6-1; DNA: TGTGCCAGCAGTGTCGCCTCCACTCTCTCCGTAAAACTGTTTTTT; CDR3: CASSVASTLSVKLFF
size: few; D: .; J: TRBJ1-4; V: TRBV19; DNA: TGTGCCAGTTGGTCCGGACTACTAAATGAAAAACTGTTTTTT; CDR3: CASWSGLLNEKLFF
size: .; D: TRBD2; J: TRBJ2-3; V: TRBV10-3; DNA: TGTGCCAGCAGCCGGGAGGTAACTACGCAGTATTTT; CDR3: CASSREVTTQYF
size: .; D: .; J: TRBJ1-2; V: TRBV28; DNA: TGTGCCAGCAGACGTACAGAGAACTATGGCTACACCTTC; CDR3: CASRRTENYGYTF
size: once; D: TRBD1; J: TRBJ1-6; V: TRBV5-1; DNA: TGCGCCAGCAGCTCCTGGGACAGTGCATCGTCACCCCTCCACTTT; CDR3: CASSSWDSASSPLHF
size: .; D: .; J: TRBJ1-2; V: TRBV6-5; DNA: TGTGCCAGCAGTATACAGGAAAACTATGGCTACACCTTC; CDR3: CASSIQENYGYTF
size: .; D: TRBD2; J: TRBJ2-7; V: TRBV11-3; DNA: TGTGCCAGCAGCTTTCTAGCGGGAGGGAACTACGAGCAGTACTTC; CDR3: CASSFLAGGNYEQYF
size: .; D: .; J: TRBJ1-1; V: TRBV2; DNA: TGTGCCAGCAGCCTCTACTCCAACACTGAAGCTTTCTTT; CDR3: CASSLYSNTEAFF
size: .; D: .; J: TRBJ1-4; V: TRBV20-1; DNA: TGCAGTGCTAAACAGAGCGGGGTTGGTTTTTTT; CDR3: CSAKQSGVGFF
size: few; D: TRBD2; J: TRBJ2-7; V: TRBV30; DNA: TGTGCCTTTTCCATTGGACTAGAGGGTAAGCAGTACTTC; CDR3: CAFSIGLEGKQYF
size: .; D: TRBD1; J: TRBJ2-3; V: TRBV10-2; DNA: TGCGCCAGCAGCTTGACTACCCAGGGGGGCACAGATACGCAGTATTTT; CDR3: CASSLTTQGGTDTQYF
size: once; D: TRBD2; J: TRBJ2-7; V: TRBV5-1; DNA: TGCGCCAGCAGCTTGGGGCTAGCGGGAGTTTACTCCTACGAGCAGTACTTC; CDR3: CASSLGLAGVYSYEQYF
size: .; D: .; J: TRBJ2-7; V: TRBV5-6; DNA: TGTGCCAGCAGCTTAGGATCGGACTACGAGCAGTACTTC; CDR3: CASSLGSDYEQYF
size: few; D: TRBD1; J: TRBJ1-3; V: TRBV4-1; DNA: TGCGCCAGCAGCCCGAGGACAGGGTCTGATTTGCGCTCTGGAAACACCATATATTTT; CDR3: CASSPRTGSDLRSGNTIYF
size: .; D: TRBD1; J: TRBJ2-5; V: TRBV11-2; DNA: TGTGCCAGCAGCTTAGATCGGACAGGGGTAGGGACCCAGTACTTC; CDR3: CASSLDRTGVGTQYF
size: once; D: .; J: TRBJ1-2; V: TRBV2; DNA: TGTGCCAGTCGAGGGCCGACCTGCTATGGCTACACCTTC; CDR3: CASRGPTCYGYTF
size: .; D: TRBD2; J: TRBJ2-5; V: TRBV23-1; DNA: TGCGCCAGCAGTCAAGGCAGGGAGGGACAAGAGACCCAGTACTTC; CDR3: CASSQGREGQETQYF
size: .; D: TRBD1; J: TRBJ1-2; V: TRBV29-1; DNA: TGCAGCGTTGCAGGGGGCGCTTACTATGGCTACACCTTC; CDR3: CSVAGGAYYGYTF
size: few; D: .; J: TRBJ1-2; V: TRBV9; DNA: TGTGCCAGCAGCGTAGGCAGGGCAGGAAACTATGGCTACACCTTC; CDR3: CASSVGRAGNYGYTF
size: once; D: .; J: TRBJ2-7; V: TRBV5-1; DNA: TGCGCCAGCAGCTCACACCTCCCCGAGCAGTACTTC; CDR3: CASSSHLPEQYF
size: .; D: TRBD2; J: TRBJ2-2; V: TRBV10-1; DNA: TGCGCCAGCAAGCTAGCGGCGAACACCGGGGAGCTGTTTTTT; CDR3: CASKLAANTGELFF
size: .; D: TRBD1; J: TRBJ2-1; V: TRBV5-4; DNA: TGTGCCAGCAGCTTGGGACAGGGTGATTATGAGCAGTTCTTC; CDR3: CASSLGQGDYEQFF
size: .; D: TRBD1; J: TRBJ2-5; V: TRBV10-3; DNA: TGTGCCATCAGTGAGTCGAAAGGAACAGGGGCGAGGGAGACCCAGTACTTC; CDR3: CAISESKGTGARETQYF
size: .; D: TRBD1; J: TRBJ2-7; V: TRBV5-1; DNA: TGCGCCAGCAGCTGGGGGGACAGGGGGTACGAGCAGTACTTC; CDR3: CASSWGDRGYEQYF
size: .; D: .; J: TRBJ1-2; V: TRBV5-4; DNA: TGTGCCAGCAGCTCAGGCGGCGGGGAGGTTGGCTACACCTTC; CDR3: CASSSGGGEVGYTF